These 18 T cell receptor beta chains originate from one sample sequenced in a study of T cells in Graves' hyperthyroidism and ophthalmopathy. It was RNA transcripts that yielded the amplified TCR beta CDR3 regions. Using the HTBI primer set, a first-round RT-PCR was run on the TCR CDR3. MiXCR, run by TCRdb on the multiplex PCR reads, gives a single entry per CDR3 protein. The table records around 600,000 distinct CDR3 sequences, more than 14% of them present only once. The sequencing input was blood. These receptors were collected from a woman aged 45-59 years with Graves' ophthalmopathy.

The chain joins TRBV6-1 to TRBJ2-3; TRBD2 agrees at 9 bases. CDR1 is MNHNS, CDR2 SASEGT, per germline. The trim removed 4 bases at V and 4 bases at J, leaving 9 bases unmatched. CDR3 size: 16 residues. The CDR3 DNA follows: TGTGCCAGCAGTGCCCTTAGCGGGAGTGGGGCAGATACGCAGTATTTT. It translates to CASSALSGSGADTQYF.

There are a few counts of this clonotype. The chain joins TRBV20-1 to TRBJ2-6, with TRBD2 identical over 7 bases. Trimming at V came to 6 bases and at J to 0 bases, leaving 2 bases not matched to a gene. Germline values: CDR1 DFQATT, CDR2 SNEGSKA (reference sequence). This CDR3 is 14 amino acids long. Written as DNA, the CDR3 is TGCAGTGCGCGGACTAGCTCTGGGGCCAACGTCCTGACTTTC. Amino acid sequence: CSARTSSGANVLTF.

This clonotype has ten or more counts. The gene calls are TRBV27 and TRBJ2-7; TRBD1 aligns across 7 bases. J lost 0 bases, V lost 6 bases, and 5 bases had no gene match. Germline V gene lookup returns CDR1 MNHEY and CDR2 SMNVEV (reference sequence). This CDR3 is built from 14 residues. CDR3 sequence: CASRPGTASYEQYF. The CDR3 region has the DNA TGTGCCAGCAGACCCGGGACAGCCTCCTACGAGCAGTACTTC.

This clonotype showed up just once. The gene calls are TRBV7-2 and TRBJ2-5; D unresolved. The germline CDR1 and CDR2 sequences are SGHTA and FQGNSA. The V gene lost 2 bases and the J gene lost 4 bases, with 11 bases spanning the gap. CDR3 length: 14 amino acids. The CDR3 loop reads CASSLSRVRETQYF. As DNA, the CDR3 is TGTGCCAGCAGCTTAAGCAGAGTCCGAGAGACCCAGTACTTC.

This clonotype was detected ten times or more. The V call is TRBV20-1, the J call TRBJ2-7; TRBD2 matches 11 bases. The CDR3 has 15 amino acids. Germline trimming cut 3 bases from V and 0 bases from J; bases unmatched to any gene: 4. The germline V gene has CDR1 DFQATT and CDR2 SNEGSKA (reference sequence). The CDR3 protein is CSASGGTSGSYEQYF. The CDR3 nucleotides read TGCAGTGCTAGTGGGGGGACTAGCGGCTCCTACGAGCAGTACTTC.

There are many counts of this clonotype. This chain links TRBV5-5 with TRBJ1-5; D is ambiguous. This CDR3 is 14 amino acids long. The germline gives CDR1 SGHKS, CDR2 YYEKEE (reference sequence). Trimming removed 4 bases at V and 4 bases at J, with 12 bases between. CDR3 residues: CASSLQDRNQPQHF. The CDR3, as DNA: TGTGCCAGCAGCCTCCAAGATAGAAATCAGCCCCAGCATTTT.

This clonotype has only a few counts. V is TRBV3-1 and J is TRBJ2-7; 9 nucleotides agree with TRBD1. Germline V gene data show CDR1 as LGHDT and CDR2 as YNNKEL (reference sequence). CDR3 length equals 15 residues. The junction had 6 bases not matched to a gene; V was cut back by 0 bases and J by 6 bases. The CDR3 region is CASSQDWDRESEQYF. The CDR3 DNA reads as TGTGCCAGCAGCCAAGATTGGGACAGGGAATCCGAGCAGTACTTC.

This clonotype was seen a handful of times. The chain has TRBV12-3 or TRBV12-4 and TRBJ2-7, with 14 bases that match TRBD2. Trimming at V came to 6 bases and at J to 9 bases, leaving 19 bases not matched to a gene. This CDR3 contains 18 residues. CDR3: CASRPGTSGSKSVLGQYF. DNA for the CDR3: TGTGCCAGCAGGCCCGGGACTAGCGGGAGCAAATCGGTTCTAGGGCAGTACTTC.

The rearrangement uses TRBV7-9 and TRBJ2-1, with a tentative D call TRBD2 (6 bases). This CDR3 has 16 residues. Trimming shortened V by 4 bases and J by 0 bases, and 13 bases separated the two germline ends. Germline-derived CDR1 and CDR2 are SEHNR and FQNEAQ (reference sequence). The CDR3 region is CASSSSGRSSYNEQFF. In nucleotides, the CDR3 is TGTGCCAGCAGCTCATCAGGGAGGTCCTCCTACAATGAGCAGTTCTTC.

The table lists this clonotype with a few counts. The chain employs TRBV30 and TRBJ1-2, with TRBD1 identical over 7 bases. V dropped 0 bases and J dropped 8; count of bases not matched to a gene: 9. The CDR3 is made up of 14 amino acids. Germline lookup yields CDR1 GTSNPN and CDR2 SVGIG (reference sequence). CDR3 in amino acids: CAWSVRGGARGYTF. The CDR3 DNA reads TGTGCCTGGAGTGTACGAGGGGGCGCGCGGGGCTACACCTTC. The variable domain in full, with the rest retrieved from reference TRBV30 and TRBJ1-2, is SQTIHQWPATLVQPVGSPLSLECTVEGTSNPNLYWYRQAAGRGLQLLFYSVGIGQISSEVPQNLSASRPQDRQFILSSKKLLLSDSGFYLCAWSVRGGARGYTFGSGTRLTVV.

The chain combines TRBV24-1 with TRBJ2-5; no clear D gene. Germline lookup yields CDR1 KGHDR and CDR2 SFDVKD. The CDR3 runs to 12 residues. Trimming took off 2 bases at V and 7 bases at J, with 7 bases between the two ends. The CDR3 region is CATSDSFPTQYF. As DNA, the CDR3 is TGTGCCACCAGTGATTCCTTCCCGACCCAGTACTTC.

Many counts were recorded for this clonotype. This rearrangement joins TRBV20-1 to TRBJ2-5, with D possibly TRBD2 on 5 matching bases. V was pared by 0 bases and J by 7 bases, with 21 bases between. The CDR3 spans 16 residues. From germline, CDR1 is DFQATT and CDR2 SNEGSKA (reference sequence). CDR3 nucleotides: TGCAGTGCTAGAGATCAAATTATAAGCGGCCCAAGGACCCAGTACTTC. It encodes CSARDQIISGPRTQYF.

This clonotype was recorded a few times. The chain is built from TRBV29-1 and TRBJ2-1; D is perhaps TRBD1 (6 bases). V was cut by 6 bases and J by 10 bases, with 16 bases left in between. Germline CDR1 and CDR2: SQVTM and ANQGSEA. This CDR3 has 12 residues. The CDR3 loop is CSVGTPAGEQFF. CDR3 in DNA: TGCAGCGTCGGGACACCCGCCGGGGAGCAGTTCTTC.

V is TRBV7-8 and J is TRBJ2-7; unclear D gene. The ends were cut back, 0 bases at V and 4 bases at J, with 16 bases in the middle. CDR3 length equals 16 residues. CDR1 and CDR2 (germline): SGHVS, FQNEAQ. Here the CDR3 reads CASSLAVGLQKYEQYF. The CDR3 DNA is TGTGCCAGCAGCTTAGCTGTAGGTTTGCAAAAATACGAGCAGTACTTC.

This chain connects TRBV6-1 to TRBJ2-5; D might be TRBD2 (5 bases). V was cut by 8 bases and J by 5 bases, with 12 bases left in between. The CDR3 is 12 residues long. Looked up from germline, CDR1 is MNHNS and CDR2 is SASEGT. CDR3 in DNA: TGTGCCAGCGCAACCGGGGTTGAGACCCAGTACTTC. Translated, it gives CASATGVETQYF.

In its sample, this clonotype was seen many times. The chain combines TRBV28 with TRBJ2-7; 8 nucleotides match TRBD1. V lost 3 bases, J lost 4 bases, and 11 bases stayed unmatched. This CDR3 comprises 16 residues. CDR1 is MDHEN and CDR2 is SYDVKM in the germline V gene. The chain's CDR3 is CASSFLGTGWRYEQYF. The CDR3 region has the DNA TGTGCCAGCAGTTTCCTGGGGACAGGATGGAGATACGAGCAGTACTTC.

The V gene is TRBV29-1, the J gene TRBJ2-1, with D hard to call. V gave up 4 bases and J gave up 5 bases, with 3 bases separating them. Germline assignment: CDR1 SQVTM and CDR2 ANQGSEA. The CDR3 is 10 amino acids. The CDR3 DNA sequence: TGCAGCGTTGCAGACAATGAGCAGTTCTTC. Translated, it gives CSVADNEQFF.

Many counts were recorded for this clonotype. The V call is TRBV18, the J call TRBJ2-7; D remains ambiguous. Germline V gives CDR1 KGHSH, CDR2 LQKENI. V was shortened by 6 bases and J by 3 bases, with 12 bases between the two germline ends. The CDR3 length is 13 residues. The CDR3 DNA is TGTGCCAGCTCCCCCATTAAGGACTACGAGCAGTACTTC. Translated: CASSPIKDYEQYF.